Below are 3 T cell receptor beta chains sequenced from a single sample in a study of blood T cell repertoires in COVID-19. Produced via immunoSEQ multiplex PCR; TCRdb's table is partial and in-frame only. This table has around 76,000 clones, 81% appearing once. What was sequenced was peripheral blood. The receptor set was obtained from a woman in her seventies with acute or convalescent COVID-19.

The chain carries TRBV11-2 and TRBJ1-1; no clear D gene. Germline loops: CDR1 SGHAT, CDR2 FQNNGV. The CDR3 is 14 residues long. The V end lost 0 bases, the J end lost 0 bases, and 5 bases lay between the germline ends. The CDR3 loop reads CASSLDSVNTEAFF. The CDR3 nucleotides are TGTGCCAGCAGCTTAGATTCAGTGAACACTGAAGCTTTCTTT.

The chain uses TRBV28 and TRBJ2-7, with no clear D. The V end lost 6 bases, the J end lost 3 bases, and 6 bases lay between the germline ends. CDR1 and CDR2 from the germline V gene are MDHEN and SYDVKM. This CDR3 has 11 amino acids. CDR3 region: CASSLDYEQYF. CDR3 bases: TGTGCCAGCAGCCTAGACTACGAGCAGTACTTC.

The genes are TRBV3-1 (or the pseudogene TRBV3-2) and TRBJ2-3; weak D call: TRBD1 (5 bases). Looked up from germline, CDR1 is LGHDT and CDR2 is YNNKEL (reference sequence). Trimming removed 1 base at V and 0 bases at J, with 8 bases between. The CDR3 covers 15 residues. The CDR3 spells CASSQGGPSTDTQYF. In DNA form, the CDR3 reads TGTGCCAGCAGCCAAGGGGGCCCCAGCACAGATACGCAGTATTTT.